These 21 T cell receptor beta chains were all obtained from the same sample, sequenced in a study of HIV-infected patients and healthy controls. Alpha and beta constant-region primers primed reverse transcription of 500 to 550 ng RNA. Using multiplexing indices, alpha and beta chain libraries were generated apart by chain-specific third strand synthesis. TCRdb reanalysed the 5' RACE reads using MiXCR and keeps one entry per CDR3 protein. The sample has thousands of distinct CDR3 sequences; approximately 8.3% are singletons. Roughly three months, about 14 weeks, into antiretroviral therapy, follow-up blood was collected. No cell fractionation was done, so the repertoire covers all unsorted peripheral blood T cells. The sequenced sample was blood, obtained during antiretroviral therapy. These receptor sequences come from an adult with HIV infection.

By sample share, this clonotype is medium-sized. The DNA of the CDR3 is TGTGCCAGCAGTTCAAGGTGGGGCGAGCAGTTCTTC. Its protein product is CASSSRWGEQFF. The chain joins TRBV6-5 to TRBJ2-1; a possible D gene is TRBD1 (5 bases). Germline V gene sequence: CDR1 MNHEY, CDR2 SVGAGI. The V and J ends lost 4 bases and 10 bases respectively, with 11 bases between them. The CDR3 sequence is 12 residues long.

At least ten counts were recorded for this clonotype. CDR3: CASSYSEAAGTDTQYF. In DNA form, the CDR3 reads TGTGCCAGCAGTTACTCGGAAGCGGCAGGCACAGATACGCAGTATTTT. J is TRBJ2-3 and V is TRBV6-5, with D perhaps matching TRBD2 (5 bases). The V gene lost 0 bases and the J gene lost 1 base, with 11 bases spanning the gap. The germline V gene encodes CDR1 MNHEY and CDR2 SVGAGI. The CDR3 extends over 16 amino acids.

This chain links TRBV2 with TRBJ2-1; maybe TRBD2 (6 bases). The germline V gene encodes CDR1 SNHLY and CDR2 FYNNEI. V was shortened by 8 bases and J by 7 bases, with 6 bases between the two germline ends. This CDR3 comprises 10 residues. The CDR3 nucleotides read TGTGCCAGCGGGACTAATGAGCAGTTCTTC. Translating gives CASGTNEQFF.

This clonotype was seen ten or more times. The V call is TRBV7-3, the J call TRBJ2-1, with a weak D call TRBD2 (6 bases). Trimming left V 5 bases short and J 6 bases short, with 14 bases between. In germline, CDR1 is SGHTA, CDR2 FQGTGA. The CDR3 extends over 14 amino acids. CDR3 protein: CASSPVGGLNEQFF. In nucleotides, the CDR3 is TGTGCCAGCAGCCCCGTGGGGGGTCTCAATGAGCAGTTCTTC.

This clonotype was counted many times. The V call is TRBV5-1, the J call TRBJ1-1, with D unresolved. This CDR3 region has 15 residues. The germline CDR1 and CDR2 sequences are SGHRS and YFSETQ. The V end lost 2 bases, the J end lost 2 bases, and 13 bases lay between the germline ends. The DNA of the CDR3 is TGCGCCAGCAGCTTTGATTTGGTCGGAAACACTGAAGCTTTCTTT. The encoded protein is CASSFDLVGNTEAFF.

The chain is built from TRBV6-6 and TRBJ1-1, with unresolved D. The CDR3 is made up of 16 amino acids. Germline CDR1 is MNHNY and CDR2 is SVGAGI (reference sequence). The ends were cut back, 6 bases at V and 0 bases at J, with 17 bases in the middle. The DNA of the CDR3 is TGTGCCAGCAGCCCGACTGTCGGCAACATGAACACTGAAGCTTTCTTT. It is translated as CASSPTVGNMNTEAFF.

This clonotype was counted at least ten times. The V call is TRBV19, the J call TRBJ1-1, with 7 bases matching TRBD1. Germline V lookup: CDR1 LNHDA, CDR2 SQIVND (reference sequence). Losses at the gene ends were 3 bases for V and 6 bases for J; bases not matched to a gene: 1. The CDR3 loop spans 12 amino acids. This chain's CDR3 is CASSIGTAEAFF. The CDR3 DNA sequence: TGTGCCAGTAGTATTGGGACAGCTGAAGCTTTCTTT.

This clonotype is medium-sized within its sample. The V gene is TRBV6-5, the J gene TRBJ1-3; D not certain. Trimming pared 5 bases from V and 0 bases from J, leaving 14 bases between. CDR1 is MNHEY, CDR2 SVGAGI, per germline. The CDR3 is 16 amino acids. The CDR3: CASSPTNTISGNTIYF. The CDR3 bases are TGTGCCAGCAGTCCAACCAATACCATCTCTGGAAACACCATATATTTT.

By share of the sample, this clonotype is medium-sized. The rearrangement joins TRBV20-1 to TRBJ2-1, with D maybe TRBD1 (5 bases). The length of the CDR3 is 12 residues. Trimming left V 6 bases short and J 8 bases short, with 14 bases between. From germline, CDR1 is DFQATT and CDR2 SNEGSKA (reference sequence). CDR3 DNA: TGCAGTGCGCACAGGAAACCGGATGAGCAGTTCTTC. Translating gives CSAHRKPDEQFF.

This clonotype was seen ten or more times. The chain links TRBV20-1 to TRBJ2-5, with no clear D. The CDR3 spans 12 residues. The V end lost 3 bases, the J end lost 1 base, and 6 bases lay between the germline ends. The germline V gene encodes CDR1 DFQATT and CDR2 SNEGSKA (reference sequence). The CDR3: CSASARQETQYF. The CDR3 DNA is TGCAGTGCTAGCGCCCGCCAAGAGACCCAGTACTTC.

This clonotype was seen ten or more times. The gene calls are TRBV2 and TRBJ2-3; D possibly corresponds to TRBD2 (6 bases). The CDR3 has 13 residues. V lost 6 bases and J lost 8, with 15 bases in between. The germline V gene encodes CDR1 SNHLY and CDR2 FYNNEI. As DNA, the CDR3 is TGTGCCAGCAGGCTTGACTTCGGGGGTACGCAGTATTTT. Amino acid sequence: CASRLDFGGTQYF.

This clonotype was detected ten times or more. The chain is built from TRBV7-8 and TRBJ2-2; the D gene could be TRBD1 or TRBD2 (5 bases each). Deletions cut 1 base from V and 1 base from J, with 10 bases between. Germline V lookup: CDR1 SGHVS, CDR2 FQNEAQ. The CDR3 consists of 16 residues. This chain's CDR3 is CASSLGGAGNTGELFF. The CDR3 nucleotides read TGTGCCAGCAGCTTAGGAGGGGCTGGGAACACCGGGGAGCTGTTTTTT.

This clonotype was seen at least ten times. V gene TRBV7-9 combines with J gene TRBJ2-1, with D uncertain. The CDR3 spans 12 residues. Germline V CDR1 and CDR2: SEHNR, FQNEAQ (reference sequence). V was clipped by 4 bases and J by 9 bases, with 10 bases between them. Here the CDR3 reads CASSSERVEQFF. Here the CDR3 DNA reads TGTGCCAGCAGCTCGGAACGAGTTGAGCAGTTCTTC.

This clonotype ranks as medium-sized (0.01 to 0.1%). The chain is built from TRBV19 and TRBJ2-1, with D tentatively TRBD2 (6 bases). V lost 7 bases and J lost 0, with 10 bases in between. CDR3 length: 14 amino acids. Germline CDR1 is LNHDA and CDR2 is SQIVND (reference sequence). The CDR3 DNA follows: TGTGCCAGTAAGGCGGGATACTCCTACAATGAGCAGTTCTTC. As protein: CASKAGYSYNEQFF.

This clonotype was recorded at least ten times. The rearrangement links TRBV6-6 to TRBJ1-5; the D gene is possibly TRBD1 (5 bases). Germline V gene lookup returns CDR1 MNHNY and CDR2 SVGAGI (reference sequence). V was trimmed by 4 bases and J by 1 base, leaving 8 bases between them. This CDR3 has 14 amino acids. DNA of the CDR3: TGTGCCAGCAGTTCCCGGGACAGCAATCAGCCCCAGCATTTT. It codes for CASSSRDSNQPQHF.

With regard to this clonotype: A much larger clone sits a single nucleotide away, making a read error possible. The CDR3 reads CDSSPYRRGYTEAFF. CDR3 sequence (DNA): TGTGACAGCAGCCCGTACCGACGGGGGTATACTGAAGCTTTCTTT. This chain connects TRBV11-2 to TRBJ1-1; D perhaps matches TRBD1 (5 bases). CDR3 length: 15 residues. In germline, CDR1 is SGHAT, CDR2 FQNNGV.

In this sample, this clonotype is medium-sized. The chain combines TRBV4-1 with TRBJ2-1, with a weak D call TRBD2 (6 bases). The V gene's germline CDR1 is MGHRA and CDR2 YSYEKL. Trimming removed 4 bases at V and 7 bases at J, with 8 bases between. CDR3 size: 12 residues. The CDR3: CASSLEGNEQFF. The CDR3 region has the DNA TGCGCCAGCAGCCTGGAGGGAAATGAGCAGTTCTTC.

This clonotype was detected ten times or more. This chain connects TRBV24-1 to TRBJ2-1, with no clear D. This CDR3 has 12 amino acids. The germline V gene has CDR1 KGHDR and CDR2 SFDVKD. Trimming stripped 9 bases from V and 9 bases from J, with 14 bases between. The CDR3 DNA reads TGTGCCACCCGACCGCAAGACGGTGAGCAGTTCTTC. Translated: CATRPQDGEQFF.

By share of the sample, this clonotype is large. The chain couples TRBV27 to TRBJ2-7; tentative D call: TRBD2 (6 bases). The CDR3 sequence is 14 residues long. V dropped 3 bases and J dropped 5 bases, with 14 bases sitting between them. CDR1 and CDR2 from the germline V gene are MNHEY and SMNVEV (reference sequence). The CDR3: CASSFRGSANEQYF. The CDR3 DNA follows: TGTGCCAGCAGTTTTCGGGGGTCTGCTAACGAGCAGTACTTC.

This clonotype was observed at least ten times. The rearrangement links TRBV29-1 to TRBJ1-1; D uncertain. The germline V gene encodes CDR1 SQVTM and CDR2 ANQGSEA. The CDR3 length is 14 residues. V was pared by 3 bases and J by 4 bases, with 15 bases between. DNA of the CDR3: TGCAGCGTTGACGTCGTGCGTCGGGGCACTGAAGCTTTCTTT. As protein: CSVDVVRRGTEAFF.

This clonotype appeared many times. J is TRBJ2-5 and V is TRBV4-1, with 7 bases matching TRBD1. CDR3 length: 15 residues. Germline V CDR1 and CDR2: MGHRA, YSYEKL. V trimming: 0 bases; J trimming: 0 bases; junction bases outside the gene matches: 1. In nucleotides, the CDR3 is TGCGCCAGCAGCCAAGAAGGGGGCTACCAAGAGACCCAGTACTTC. This translates into CASSQEGGYQETQYF.